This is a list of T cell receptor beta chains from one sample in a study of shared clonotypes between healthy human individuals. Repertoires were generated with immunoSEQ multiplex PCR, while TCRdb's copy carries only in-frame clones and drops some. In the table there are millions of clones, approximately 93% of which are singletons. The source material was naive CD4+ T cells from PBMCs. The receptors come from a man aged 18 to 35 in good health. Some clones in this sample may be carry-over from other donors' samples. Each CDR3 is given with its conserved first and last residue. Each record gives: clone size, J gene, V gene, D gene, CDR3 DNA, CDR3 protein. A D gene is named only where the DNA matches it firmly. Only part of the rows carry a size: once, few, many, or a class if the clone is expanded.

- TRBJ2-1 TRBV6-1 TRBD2 TGTGCCAGCAGGGAAACTAGCGCTACTGGGTACAATGAGCAGTTCTTC CASRETSATGYNEQFF
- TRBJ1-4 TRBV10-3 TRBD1 TGTGCCATCGGACAGGCTCCTAATGAAAAACTGTTTTTT CAIGQAPNEKLFF
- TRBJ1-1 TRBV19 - TGTGCCAGTAGCGTAACAAGGAACACTGAAGCTTTCTTT CASSVTRNTEAFF
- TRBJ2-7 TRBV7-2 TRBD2 TGTGCCAGCAGCTTAGCGCGGGCTAGCGGGAGTGGGTGGGGCGAGCAGTACTTC CASSLARASGSGWGEQYF
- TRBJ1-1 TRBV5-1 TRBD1 TGCGCCAGCAGCCCCGGGGACAGGAACACTGAAGCTTTCTTT CASSPGDRNTEAFF
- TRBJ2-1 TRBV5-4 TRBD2 TGTGCCAGCAGCTCCCAGACTAGCGGGAGATACAATGAGCAGTTCTTC CASSSQTSGRYNEQFF
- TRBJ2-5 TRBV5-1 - TGCGCCAGCAGCTTGTGGACTGAAGAGACCCAGTACTTC CASSLWTEETQYF
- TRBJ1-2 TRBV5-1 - TGCGCCAGCAGCTTGGAAACCTATTATGGCTACACCTTC CASSLETYYGYTF
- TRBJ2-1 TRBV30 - TGTGCCTGGATCCCGGGGGCGGGAGTGGGCTACAATGAGCAGTTCTTC CAWIPGAGVGYNEQFF
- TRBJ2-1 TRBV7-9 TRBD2 TGTGCCAGCAGCAAGACTAGCGGGAGGGTTTACAATGAGCAGTTCTTC CASSKTSGRVYNEQFF
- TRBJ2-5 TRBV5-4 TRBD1 TGTGCCAGCAGCTCGGCAGGGGGTCGGGAGACCCAGTACTTC CASSSAGGRETQYF
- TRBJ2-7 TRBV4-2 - TGTGCCAGCAGCTGGGGGAAAGGGGTCTCCTACGAGCAGTACTTC CASSWGKGVSYEQYF
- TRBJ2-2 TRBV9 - TGTGCCAGCAGCGTAGGCCGATTCACCGGGGAGCTGTTTTTT CASSVGRFTGELFF
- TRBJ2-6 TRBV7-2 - TGTGCCAGCGGCCAGGTCTCTGGGGCCAACGTCCTGACTTTC CASGQVSGANVLTF
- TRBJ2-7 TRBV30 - TGTGCCTGGAGTTTACAACCGGGACCCTCCTACGAGCAGTACTTC CAWSLQPGPSYEQYF
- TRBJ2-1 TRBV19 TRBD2 TGTGCCAGTAGAAAACTAGCGGGAGTCGGTGAGCAGTTCTTC CASRKLAGVGEQFF
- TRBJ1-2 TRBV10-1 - TGCGCCAGCAGCGGACAGAGAAACTATGGCTACACCTTC CASSGQRNYGYTF
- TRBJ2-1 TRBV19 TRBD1 TGTGCCAGTAGGGGACAGGAGGGTTTCAATGAGCAGTTCTTC CASRGQEGFNEQFF
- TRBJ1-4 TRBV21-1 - TGTGCCAGCAAACCGGAGGGGGAAGAGAGCGAAAAACTGTTTTTT CASKPEGEESEKLFF
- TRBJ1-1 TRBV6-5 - TGTGCCAGCGGGTTAAACACTGAAGCTTTCTTT CASGLNTEAFF
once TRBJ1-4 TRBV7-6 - TGTGCCAGCAGCTTGACGGGGGTCATTAATGAAAAACTGTTTTTT CASSLTGVINEKLFF
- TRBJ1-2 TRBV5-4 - TGTGCCAGCACACAGGAGACATATGGCTACACCTTC CASTQETYGYTF
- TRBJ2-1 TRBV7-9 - TGTGCCAGCAGCTTAGTCGATGAGCAGTTCTTC CASSLVDEQFF
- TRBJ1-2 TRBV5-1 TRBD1 TGCGCCAGCAGCGCCGTGGACAGGACTTATGGCTACACCTTC CASSAVDRTYGYTF